This entry lists 22 T cell receptor beta chains sequenced from one sample in a study of T cells in Graves' hyperthyroidism and ophthalmopathy. The TCR beta CDR3 regions underwent amplification using RNA transcripts as the source. The HTBI primer set served for first-round RT-PCR of the TCR CDR3. MiXCR was run by TCRdb on the multiplex PCR reads, yielding one entry per CDR3 protein. The table has about 840,000 distinct CDR3 sequences, 38% seen once. The sample taken for sequencing was blood. The receptors derive from a young man with Graves' hyperthyroidism.

There are many counts of this clonotype. The chain employs TRBV2 and TRBJ1-6; D is perhaps TRBD1 (6 bases). Germline assignment: CDR1 SNHLY and CDR2 FYNNEI. Trimming pared 2 bases from V and 7 bases from J, leaving 9 bases between. The CDR3 sequence is 14 residues long. The CDR3 DNA follows: TGTGCCAGCAGTGAAAACAGGGAGAATTCACCCCTCCACTTT. Its protein is CASSENRENSPLHF.

V usage is TRBV6-1 and J usage is TRBJ2-7; D uncertain. Germline V lookup: CDR1 MNHNS, CDR2 SASEGT. Trimming removed 2 bases at V and 2 bases at J, with 10 bases between. The CDR3 contains 14 residues. The DNA of the CDR3 is TGTGCCAGCAGTGAAAGGGTCAACCCCTACGAGCAGTACTTC. This gives the protein CASSERVNPYEQYF.

The V call is TRBV2, the J call TRBJ2-6; D ambiguous. Trimming took 6 bases from V and 0 from J, leaving 9 bases between them. There are 15 residues in the CDR3. Per the germline V gene, CDR1 is SNHLY and CDR2 is FYNNEI. For the CDR3, the DNA is TGTGCCAGCAGCGATATGGCCTCTGGGGCCAACGTCCTGACTTTC. This encodes CASSDMASGANVLTF.

This chain joins TRBV11-2 and TRBJ2-6; TRBD1 or TRBD2 may be the D gene (5 bases each). Germline values: CDR1 SGHAT, CDR2 FQNNGV. CDR3 length equals 18 residues. V was cut by 1 base and J by 0 bases, with 13 bases left in between. CDR3 residues: CASSLGETALSGANVLTF. The CDR3 bases are TGTGCCAGCAGCTTAGGGGAGACAGCCCTCTCTGGGGCCAACGTCCTGACTTTC.

This sequence joins TRBV11-1 and TRBJ2-7; the match to TRBD2 covers 7 bases. CDR3 length equals 13 residues. Germline-derived CDR1 and CDR2 are SGHAT and FQDESV (reference sequence). The J segment lost 6 bases and the V segment lost 8 bases, leaving 10 bases of the junction unmatched. CDR3 DNA: TGTGCCAGCGCCACCGATAGGGAGGGCGAGCAGTACTTC. It is translated as CASATDREGEQYF.

The chain's CDR3 is CSVTKTVLSEAFF. As DNA, the CDR3 is TGCAGCGTAACTAAGACGGTTCTTTCTGAAGCTTTCTTT. The chain uses TRBV29-1 and TRBJ1-1; D is unclear. Germline CDR1 SQVTM, CDR2 ANQGSEA. The CDR3 sequence is 13 residues long. V lost 6 bases and J 6 bases, leaving 17 bases between the germline ends. Full variable domain (remainder filled in from reference TRBV29-1 and TRBJ1-1): SAVISQKPSRDICQRGTSLTIQCQVDSQVTMMFWYRQQPGQSLTLIATANQGSEATYESGFVIDKFPISRPNLTFSTLTVSNMSPEDSSIYLCSVTKTVLSEAFFGQGTRLTVV.

The chain uses TRBV2 and TRBJ2-2; 8 nucleotides align to TRBD1. From germline, CDR1 is SNHLY and CDR2 FYNNEI. The CDR3 contains 14 residues. Losses at the gene ends were 11 bases for V and 0 bases for J; bases not matched to a gene: 5. Written as DNA, the CDR3 is TGTGCCGGACAGGGACAGGCGAACACCGGGGAGCTGTTTTTT. Translating it yields CAGQGQANTGELFF.

This clonotype was detected ten times or more. This chain links TRBV25-1 with TRBJ2-2; D call uncertain. This CDR3 has 10 amino acids. Germline assignment: CDR1 MGHDK and CDR2 SYGVNS. Trimming took 11 bases from V and 6 from J, leaving 7 bases between them. The CDR3 DNA sequence: TGTGCCCTTTGCCCCGGGGAGCTGTTTTTT. Protein sequence: CALCPGELFF.

This clonotype has at least ten counts. This chain uses TRBV12-3 or TRBV12-4 with TRBJ1-5; D possibly corresponds to TRBD1 (5 bases). V lost 5 bases and J 11 bases, leaving 13 bases between the germline ends. The CDR3 sequence is 12 residues long. The CDR3 spells CASSPGPETQHF. DNA for the CDR3: TGTGCCAGCAGTCCGGGGCCCGAGACCCAGCATTTT.

In its sample, this clonotype was seen once. The chain uses TRBV10-3 and TRBJ2-5, with 8 bases that match TRBD1. CDR1 and CDR2 (germline): ENHRY, SYGVKD. V dropped 6 bases and J dropped 2; count of bases not matched to a gene: 5. The CDR3 is 14 residues long. The CDR3 here is CAIRGQVLQETQYF. In DNA, the CDR3 is TGTGCCATCAGGGGACAGGTTCTTCAAGAGACCCAGTACTTC.

J is TRBJ2-5 and V is TRBV6-5; 10 nucleotides agree with TRBD2. V lost 4 bases, J lost 4 bases, and 9 bases stayed unmatched. Germline CDR1 reads MNHEY; CDR2 reads SVGAGI. The CDR3 extends over 16 amino acids. DNA for the CDR3: TGTGCCAGCAGTTCCACGAGCGGGACTAGCGTAGAGACCCAGTACTTC. It yields the protein CASSSTSGTSVETQYF.

The table lists this clonotype with a few counts. The V gene is TRBV5-1, the J gene TRBJ2-5, with 11 bases fitting TRBD1. CDR1 and CDR2 from the germline V gene are SGHRS and YFSETQ. V shed 4 bases, J shed 7 bases, and the junction held 6 bases outside the gene matches. The CDR3 is 14 amino acids. Written as DNA, the CDR3 is TGCGCCAGCAGCCGGACAGGGGGCGACGTGACCCAGTACTTC. It yields the protein CASSRTGGDVTQYF.

This clonotype was seen many times. CDR3 residues: CASRMDRGRLGELFF. Written as DNA, the CDR3 is TGTGCCAGCAGGATGGACAGGGGGCGTTTAGGGGAGCTGTTTTTT. This rearrangement joins TRBV7-8 to TRBJ2-2, with 11 bases lining up with TRBD1. The ends lost 6 bases at V and 8 bases at J; junction bases unmatched: 8. The V gene's germline CDR1 is SGHVS and CDR2 FQNEAQ. This CDR3 has 15 residues.

The rearrangement links TRBV29-1 to TRBJ1-4; D may be TRBD1 (5 bases). The CDR3 is made up of 14 amino acids. The V gene lost 8 bases and the J gene lost 4 bases, with 17 bases spanning the gap. The germline CDR1 and CDR2 sequences are SQVTM and ANQGSEA. Here the CDR3 reads CSLARRGINEKLFF. The CDR3 DNA sequence: TGCAGCCTTGCACGTAGGGGCATTAATGAAAAACTGTTTTTT.

In regard to this clonotype: Its ends do not fully match the called genes, so a read error is possible. The chain carries TRBV2 and TRBJ2-3, with D unresolved. The CDR3 is 13 amino acids. Germline V CDR1 and CDR2: SNHLY, FYNNEI. DNA of the CDR3: TGCGCCAGCAGACCTCCTAGCACAGATACGCAGTATTTT. As protein: CASRPPSTDTQYF.

This clonotype was picked up many times. The chain carries TRBV7-9 and TRBJ2-5; tentatively, D is TRBD1 (5 bases). Per the germline V gene, CDR1 is SEHNR and CDR2 is FQNEAQ (reference sequence). Trimming shortened V by 4 bases and J by 4 bases, and 22 bases separated the two germline ends. The CDR3 is 17 amino acids. In nucleotides, the CDR3 is TGTGCCAGCAGCTCGGAAATTCCGACAGCAATGCGAGAGACCCAGTACTTC. Translating it yields CASSSEIPTAMRETQYF.

With regard to this clonotype: A read error may produce the germline difference seen at one junction end. The J gene is TRBJ2-7, the V gene TRBV29-1; D not certain. The germline CDR1 and CDR2 sequences are SQVTM and ANQGSEA. CDR3 length: 12 amino acids. Here the CDR3 DNA reads TGCAGCAGTCGTGGGTCCTCCCACGAGCAGTACTTC. It translates to CSSRGSSHEQYF.

As to this clonotype: This may arise from a read error, as a much more abundant clone is one base away. V gene TRBV15 combines with J gene TRBJ1-1, with a weak D call TRBD1 (5 bases). This CDR3 spans 14 amino acids. V lost 1 base to trimming and J lost 6 bases, with 12 bases between them. Germline V CDR1 and CDR2: LNHNV, YYDKDF (reference sequence). CDR3 DNA: TGTGCCACCAGCAGAGTGGGGGGAACCTCTGAAGCTTTCTTT. As protein: CATSRVGGTSEAFF.

This clonotype showed up many times. The chain combines TRBV29-1 with TRBJ1-2, with D maybe TRBD1 (6 bases). In germline, CDR1 is SQVTM, CDR2 ANQGSEA. The V end was cut by 7 bases, the J end by 8 bases, with 17 bases between. CDR3 length: 12 residues. The CDR3: CSAPRDTGGYTF. In DNA, the CDR3 is TGCAGCGCTCCTCGGGACACAGGGGGCTACACCTTC.

This chain connects TRBV4-3 to TRBJ2-7, with D possibly matching TRBD1 (5 bases). Between the trimmed V and J ends, which lost 0 bases and 6 bases, there was a span of 12 bases. Germline V CDR1 and CDR2: LGHNA, YSLEER. The CDR3 spans 14 residues. For the CDR3, the DNA is TGCGCCAGCAGCCAAGATCGCAGGGTCAGCGAGCAGTACTTC. This codes for CASSQDRRVSEQYF.

This clonotype came up a few times. CDR3 nucleotide sequence: TGTGCCAGCAGCGGCGCACCAACTTCCTACGAGCAGTACTTC. Protein product: CASSGAPTSYEQYF. This chain uses TRBV7-2 with TRBJ2-7; D remains unclear. The germline V gene has CDR1 SGHTA and CDR2 FQGNSA. The CDR3 totals 14 residues. V lost 5 bases and J 1 base, leaving 12 bases between the germline ends.

This chain connects TRBV19 to TRBJ2-2; D might be TRBD1 (5 bases). The V and J ends lost 4 bases and 10 bases respectively, with 13 bases between them. Looked up from germline, CDR1 is LNHDA and CDR2 is SQIVND (reference sequence). CDR3 length: 13 amino acids. DNA for the CDR3: TGTGCCAGTAGTAGCCGACAGAACGAGGAGCTGTTTTTT. This encodes CASSSRQNEELFF.